The rows below give T cell receptor beta chains drawn from one sample of a study of graft-versus-host responses after intestinal transplantation. Data came from immunoSEQ multiplex PCR; TCRdb stores just in-frame clones and leaves some out. The repertoire has about 8,100 clones, almost 70% of them found once; the top ten carry 9% to 9.5%. The specimen comprised ileum tissue, sampled about 450 days after transplant. Source of these receptors: a human patient who received an intestinal transplant, so some T cells may come from the graft donor. CDR3s include the opening cysteine and the closing phenylalanine or tryptophan. D genes are given only for firm matches. Not every row has a clone size; where given, it reads once, few, many or a size class.

d_call: NA
j_call: TRBJ2-2
clone_size: once
v_call: TRBV5-1
cdr3_nt: TGCGCCAGCAGCTTGTACACAGCGAACACCGGGGAGCTGTTTTTT
cdr3_aa: CASSLYTANTGELFF

d_call: TRBD1
j_call: TRBJ1-2
clone_size: few
v_call: TRBV5-1
cdr3_nt: TGCGCCAGCAGCTTGGCCGGGACAGGCTATGGCTACACCTTC
cdr3_aa: CASSLAGTGYGYTF

d_call: NA
j_call: TRBJ1-2
clone_size: NA
v_call: TRBV6-6
cdr3_nt: TGTGCCAGCACTATACAAAACGGACAGTCCTATGGCTACACCTTC
cdr3_aa: CASTIQNGQSYGYTF

d_call: TRBD2
j_call: TRBJ2-5
clone_size: once
v_call: TRBV19
cdr3_nt: TGTGCCAGTAGTAAGCGGGGAGTCCAAGAGACCCAGTACTTC
cdr3_aa: CASSKRGVQETQYF

d_call: NA
j_call: TRBJ2-3
clone_size: NA
v_call: TRBV11-1
cdr3_nt: TGTGCCAGCAGCCCCTACACCAAATCCACAGATACGCAGTATTTT
cdr3_aa: CASSPYTKSTDTQYF

d_call: NA
j_call: TRBJ2-1
clone_size: once
v_call: TRBV2
cdr3_nt: TGTGCCAGCACAAAAACCGGGACATGGGGTTACAATGAGCAGTTCTTC
cdr3_aa: CASTKTGTWGYNEQFF

d_call: TRBD2
j_call: TRBJ2-5
clone_size: NA
v_call: TRBV7-9
cdr3_nt: TGTGCCAGCAGCTCCTTGCGAGCGGGAGGGCCTGGGAGGCAAGAGACCCAGTACTTC
cdr3_aa: CASSSLRAGGPGRQETQYF

d_call: TRBD2
j_call: TRBJ2-1
clone_size: NA
v_call: TRBV27
cdr3_nt: TGTGCCAGCAGCCCTTCGGGGGGAGCCACAAACAATGAGCAGTTCTTC
cdr3_aa: CASSPSGGATNNEQFF

d_call: NA
j_call: TRBJ1-1
clone_size: NA
v_call: TRBV7-8
cdr3_nt: TGTGCCAGCAGCTTCCCAGGGATGAACACTGAAGCTTTCTTT
cdr3_aa: CASSFPGMNTEAFF

d_call: TRBD1
j_call: TRBJ2-5
clone_size: NA
v_call: TRBV5-1
cdr3_nt: TGCGCCAGCAGCGTATCAGGACAGGGGGCGCAAGAGACCCAGTACTTC
cdr3_aa: CASSVSGQGAQETQYF

d_call: NA
j_call: TRBJ2-1
clone_size: NA
v_call: TRBV27
cdr3_nt: TGTGCCAGCAGCGGCTCCTACAATGAGCAGTTCTTC
cdr3_aa: CASSGSYNEQFF

d_call: NA
j_call: TRBJ1-1
clone_size: few
v_call: TRBV7-7
cdr3_nt: TGTGCTAGCAGCTTTGAAAGGGACACTGAAGCTTTCTTT
cdr3_aa: CASSFERDTEAFF

d_call: NA
j_call: TRBJ2-7
clone_size: NA
v_call: TRBV28
cdr3_nt: TGTGCCAGCAGCGGGAGAGACGAGCAGCACTTC
cdr3_aa: CASSGRDEQHF

d_call: NA
j_call: TRBJ1-5
clone_size: NA
v_call: TRBV5-4
cdr3_nt: TGTGCCAGCAGCTTCGGGGGACCGTATAGCAATCAGCCCCAGCATTTT
cdr3_aa: CASSFGGPYSNQPQHF

d_call: TRBD2
j_call: TRBJ2-7
clone_size: NA
v_call: TRBV27
cdr3_nt: TGTGCCAGCAGGTTACTAGCGGGAGACCACGAGCAGTACTTC
cdr3_aa: CASRLLAGDHEQYF

d_call: NA
j_call: TRBJ1-5
clone_size: once
v_call: TRBV18
cdr3_nt: TGTGCCAGCTCACCGGGGGGAGGACTCGATCAGCCCCAGCATTTT
cdr3_aa: CASSPGGGLDQPQHF

d_call: NA
j_call: TRBJ2-7
clone_size: NA
v_call: TRBV29-1
cdr3_nt: TGCAGCGTTGAGGGGCAGACAGGTCAAAACCTATCTCCTGGCGAGCAGTACTTC
cdr3_aa: CSVEGQTGQNLSPGEQYF

d_call: TRBD2
j_call: TRBJ2-7
clone_size: NA
v_call: TRBV27
cdr3_nt: TGTGCCAGCAGTAGCGGGAGAAATGCGTACGAGCAGTACTTC
cdr3_aa: CASSSGRNAYEQYF

d_call: NA
j_call: TRBJ2-7
clone_size: NA
v_call: TRBV14
cdr3_nt: TGTGCCAGCAGCCTACCCTACGAGCAGTACTTC
cdr3_aa: CASSLPYEQYF

d_call: TRBD2
j_call: TRBJ2-3
clone_size: NA
v_call: TRBV27
cdr3_nt: TGTGCCAGCAGTTTAGGAGCGGGAAGTCGGACAGATACGCAGTATTTT
cdr3_aa: CASSLGAGSRTDTQYF

d_call: NA
j_call: TRBJ2-1
clone_size: few
v_call: TRBV11-2
cdr3_nt: TGTGCCAGCAGCTTATCTCCGGCCGATGAGCAGTTCTTC
cdr3_aa: CASSLSPADEQFF

d_call: TRBD2
j_call: TRBJ2-3
clone_size: NA
v_call: TRBV5-4
cdr3_nt: TGTGCCAGCAGCCCTAGGACTAGCGGTAGCACAGATACGCAGTATTTT
cdr3_aa: CASSPRTSGSTDTQYF

d_call: TRBD1
j_call: TRBJ2-5
clone_size: few
v_call: TRBV11-2
cdr3_nt: TGTGCCAGCAGCGGGGGGACAGGAAAAGAGACCCAGTACTTC
cdr3_aa: CASSGGTGKETQYF

d_call: NA
j_call: TRBJ2-5
clone_size: NA
v_call: TRBV7-9
cdr3_nt: TGTGCCAGCAGCTTCCCCCGGGGGACCCAGTACTTC
cdr3_aa: CASSFPRGTQYF

d_call: NA
j_call: TRBJ2-7
clone_size: few
v_call: TRBV6-1
cdr3_nt: TGTGCCAGCAGTGAATCACCATCCTCGGGCTACGAGCAGTACTTC
cdr3_aa: CASSESPSSGYEQYF

d_call: NA
j_call: TRBJ1-3
clone_size: few
v_call: TRBV19
cdr3_nt: TGTGCCAGTAGCACCGACGGAAACTCTGGAAACACCATATATTTT
cdr3_aa: CASSTDGNSGNTIYF

d_call: NA
j_call: TRBJ2-1
clone_size: NA
v_call: TRBV12-2
cdr3_nt: TGTGCCAGCACCTTAAAACGGGCCACGGGGTTCTTC
cdr3_aa: CASTLKRATGFF

d_call: NA
j_call: TRBJ2-5
clone_size: NA
v_call: TRBV7-2
cdr3_nt: TGTGCCAGCAGCTTTGGCGGGCCTCAAGAGACCCAGTACTTC
cdr3_aa: CASSFGGPQETQYF

d_call: NA
j_call: TRBJ2-1
clone_size: once
v_call: TRBV5-6
cdr3_nt: TGTGCCAGCAGCATCTGGGCCCAACTCAAAATCAATGAGCAGTTCTTC
cdr3_aa: CASSIWAQLKINEQFF

d_call: TRBD2
j_call: TRBJ2-1
clone_size: NA
v_call: TRBV4-2
cdr3_nt: TGTGCCAGCAGCCAAGAGGGCGGGGGGGCCAATGAGCAGTTCTTC
cdr3_aa: CASSQEGGGANEQFF

d_call: NA
j_call: TRBJ2-7
clone_size: once
v_call: TRBV5-1
cdr3_nt: TGCGCCAGCAACCAGGACGGGTACGAGCAGTACTTC
cdr3_aa: CASNQDGYEQYF

d_call: TRBD1
j_call: TRBJ1-5
clone_size: NA
v_call: TRBV5-1
cdr3_nt: TGCGCCAGCAGCTTGGGGTCAGGGGGAAATCAGCCCCAGCATTTT
cdr3_aa: CASSLGSGGNQPQHF

d_call: NA
j_call: TRBJ1-4
clone_size: NA
v_call: TRBV5-6
cdr3_nt: TGTGCCAGCAGCTTAGGTGGGGCAACTAATGAAAAACTGTTTTTT
cdr3_aa: CASSLGGATNEKLFF

d_call: TRBD1
j_call: TRBJ2-1
clone_size: NA
v_call: TRBV7-9
cdr3_nt: TGTGCCAGCGGACCGGGACAGGGGGCTCTGGGTGAGCAGTTCTTC
cdr3_aa: CASGPGQGALGEQFF

d_call: NA
j_call: TRBJ1-1
clone_size: few
v_call: TRBV7-6
cdr3_nt: TGTGCCAGCAGCTTAGCGAATCTGGGAGGAGGTGAAGCTTTCTTT
cdr3_aa: CASSLANLGGGEAFF

d_call: TRBD1
j_call: TRBJ1-1
clone_size: NA
v_call: TRBV5-6
cdr3_nt: TGTGCCAGCAGCTTGTTCTTCGGGGGACAGGGGAATAACACTGAAGCTTTCTTT
cdr3_aa: CASSLFFGGQGNNTEAFF

d_call: TRBD2
j_call: TRBJ2-3
clone_size: NA
v_call: TRBV7-3
cdr3_nt: TGTGCCAGCAGCTTAGGACTAGCGGGAGATACGCAGTATTTT
cdr3_aa: CASSLGLAGDTQYF

d_call: TRBD1
j_call: TRBJ1-2
clone_size: few
v_call: TRBV6-5
cdr3_nt: TGTGCCACCTCGCAGGGGGAGAATGGCTACACCTTC
cdr3_aa: CATSQGENGYTF

d_call: NA
j_call: TRBJ1-6
clone_size: NA
v_call: TRBV7-2
cdr3_nt: TGTGCCAGCAGGGGCGGGAGGGTCTATAATTCACCCCTCCACTTT
cdr3_aa: CASRGGRVYNSPLHF

d_call: TRBD1
j_call: TRBJ2-3
clone_size: NA
v_call: TRBV28
cdr3_nt: TGTGCCAGCAGTCCGGACAGGGGTAAAGATACGCAGTATTTT
cdr3_aa: CASSPDRGKDTQYF

d_call: NA
j_call: TRBJ2-2
clone_size: NA
v_call: TRBV6-4
cdr3_nt: TGTGCCAGCAGTGCAGCGAACACCGGGGAGCTGTTTTTT
cdr3_aa: CASSAANTGELFF

d_call: TRBD2
j_call: TRBJ2-5
clone_size: NA
v_call: TRBV7-2
cdr3_nt: TGTGCCAGCAGCTTAGGCGGGGGGCCCCAAGAGACCCAGTACTTC
cdr3_aa: CASSLGGGPQETQYF

d_call: NA
j_call: TRBJ2-1
clone_size: NA
v_call: TRBV11-2
cdr3_nt: TGTGCCAGCAGCGCACAGGGTGGGGAGCAGTTCTTC
cdr3_aa: CASSAQGGEQFF

d_call: NA
j_call: TRBJ1-2
clone_size: NA
v_call: TRBV4-2
cdr3_nt: TGTGCCAGCAGCCAAGGGGCAGGTACTAACTATGGCTACACCTTC
cdr3_aa: CASSQGAGTNYGYTF

d_call: NA
j_call: TRBJ2-5
clone_size: NA
v_call: TRBV5-4
cdr3_nt: TGTGCCAGCAGCCTGGAAGAGACCCAGTACTTC
cdr3_aa: CASSLEETQYF

d_call: NA
j_call: TRBJ1-5
clone_size: NA
v_call: TRBV4-3
cdr3_nt: TGCGCCAGCAGCCCCTGGTTGCTCAGGGGCGTCAGTCAGCCCCAGCATTTT
cdr3_aa: CASSPWLLRGVSQPQHF

d_call: TRBD2
j_call: TRBJ2-1
clone_size: NA
v_call: TRBV4-1
cdr3_nt: TGCGCCAGCAGCCAATTAGCGGGAGGGCCTCTGGTTAATGAGCAGTTCTTC
cdr3_aa: CASSQLAGGPLVNEQFF

d_call: NA
j_call: TRBJ1-1
clone_size: few
v_call: TRBV28
cdr3_nt: TGTGCCAGCATCATAGGGCGGTTGAACACTGAAGCTTTCTTT
cdr3_aa: CASIIGRLNTEAFF

d_call: NA
j_call: TRBJ1-3
clone_size: NA
v_call: TRBV11-3
cdr3_nt: TGTGCCAGCAGCTTAAGAGGTTCCCCGGGTATCATCTCTGGAAACACCATATATTTT
cdr3_aa: CASSLRGSPGIISGNTIYF

d_call: NA
j_call: TRBJ2-7
clone_size: NA
v_call: TRBV5-6
cdr3_nt: TGTGCCAGCAGCTGGGCGAGGACGTACTCCTACGAGCAGTACTTC
cdr3_aa: CASSWARTYSYEQYF

d_call: NA
j_call: TRBJ1-6
clone_size: NA
v_call: TRBV28
cdr3_nt: TGTGCCAGCAGTTTCGGGGATGGGACCGAACCAAGCCTCTATAATTCACCCCTCCACTTT
cdr3_aa: CASSFGDGTEPSLYNSPLHF

d_call: NA
j_call: TRBJ1-3
clone_size: few
v_call: TRBV6-5
cdr3_nt: TGTGCCAGCAGACCCCGCAGGGGAGGTGGAAACACCATATATTTT
cdr3_aa: CASRPRRGGGNTIYF

d_call: NA
j_call: TRBJ2-1
clone_size: NA
v_call: TRBV7-6
cdr3_nt: TGTGCCAGCAGCTTAGGAACAGGCCACAATGAGCAGTTCTTC
cdr3_aa: CASSLGTGHNEQFF

d_call: NA
j_call: TRBJ2-2
clone_size: few
v_call: TRBV11-2
cdr3_nt: TGTGCCAGCAGCGCACGAAGGGAGCTGTTTTTT
cdr3_aa: CASSARRELFF